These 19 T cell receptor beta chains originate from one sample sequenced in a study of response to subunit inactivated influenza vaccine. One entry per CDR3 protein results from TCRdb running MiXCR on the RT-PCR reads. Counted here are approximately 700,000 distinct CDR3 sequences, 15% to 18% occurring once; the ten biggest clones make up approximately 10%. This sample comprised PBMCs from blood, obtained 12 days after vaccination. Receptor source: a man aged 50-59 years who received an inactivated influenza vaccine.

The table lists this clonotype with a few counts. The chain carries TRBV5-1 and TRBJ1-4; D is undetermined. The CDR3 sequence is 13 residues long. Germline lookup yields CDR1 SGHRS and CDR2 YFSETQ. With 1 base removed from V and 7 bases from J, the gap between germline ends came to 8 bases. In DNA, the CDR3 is TGCGCCAGCAGCTTGAGGGATGGTGAAAAACTGTTTTTT. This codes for CASSLRDGEKLFF.

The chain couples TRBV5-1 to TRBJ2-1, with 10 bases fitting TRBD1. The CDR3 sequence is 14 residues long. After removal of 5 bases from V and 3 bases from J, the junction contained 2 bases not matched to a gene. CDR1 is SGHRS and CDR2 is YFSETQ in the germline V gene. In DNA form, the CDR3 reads TGCGCCAGCAGGGGACAGGGGTTCTACAATGAGCAGTTCTTC. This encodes CASRGQGFYNEQFF.

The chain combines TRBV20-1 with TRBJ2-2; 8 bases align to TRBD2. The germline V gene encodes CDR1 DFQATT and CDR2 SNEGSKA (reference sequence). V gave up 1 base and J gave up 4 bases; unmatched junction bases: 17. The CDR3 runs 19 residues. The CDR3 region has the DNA TGCAGTGCTAGAGTATTGGGAGGGGAAAGCGGGAGAAGCACCGGGGAGCTGTTTTTT. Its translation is CSARVLGGESGRSTGELFF.

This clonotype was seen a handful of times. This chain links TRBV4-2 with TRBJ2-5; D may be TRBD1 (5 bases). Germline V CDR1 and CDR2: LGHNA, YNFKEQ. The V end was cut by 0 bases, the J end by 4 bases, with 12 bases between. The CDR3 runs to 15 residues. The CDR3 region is CASSQEEQGRETQYF. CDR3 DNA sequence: TGTGCCAGCAGCCAAGAGGAGCAGGGTCGAGAGACCCAGTACTTC.

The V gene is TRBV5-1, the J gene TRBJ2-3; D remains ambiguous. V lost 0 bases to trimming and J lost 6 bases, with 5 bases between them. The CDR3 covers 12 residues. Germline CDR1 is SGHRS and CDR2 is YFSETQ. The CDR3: CASSLGVDTQYF. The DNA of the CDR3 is TGCGCCAGCAGCTTGGGAGTGGATACGCAGTATTTT.

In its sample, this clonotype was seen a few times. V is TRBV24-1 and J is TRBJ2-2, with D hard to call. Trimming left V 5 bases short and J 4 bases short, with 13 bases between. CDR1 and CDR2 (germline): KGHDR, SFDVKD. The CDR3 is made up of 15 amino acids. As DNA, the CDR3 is TGTGCCACCAGTGGGCCAGGCCACTCCACCGGGGAGCTGTTTTTT. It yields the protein CATSGPGHSTGELFF.

In DNA, the CDR3 is TGTGCCAGCAGCTTGGGACAGTTCCCGGTTCAGTACTTC. Translated, it gives CASSLGQFPVQYF. The chain is built from TRBV7-8 and TRBJ2-4, with 7 bases matching TRBD1. Germline values: CDR1 SGHVS, CDR2 FQNEAQ. This CDR3 contains 13 residues. The V gene end was trimmed by 3 bases and the J gene end by 11 bases; junction bases not matched to a gene: 7.

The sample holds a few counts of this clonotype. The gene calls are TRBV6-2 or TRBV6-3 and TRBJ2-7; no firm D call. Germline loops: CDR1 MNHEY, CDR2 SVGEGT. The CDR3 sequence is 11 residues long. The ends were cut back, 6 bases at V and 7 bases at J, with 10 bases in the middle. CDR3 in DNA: TGTGCCAGCAGCCCCTTCCTGGAGCAGTACTTC. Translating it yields CASSPFLEQYF.

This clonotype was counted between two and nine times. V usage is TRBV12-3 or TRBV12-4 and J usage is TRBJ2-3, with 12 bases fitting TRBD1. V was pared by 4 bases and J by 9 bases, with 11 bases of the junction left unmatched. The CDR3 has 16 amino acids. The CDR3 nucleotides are TGTGCCAGCAGTTCGAGGGACAGGGGGCTTACTTGGACGCAGTATTTT. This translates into CASSSRDRGLTWTQYF.

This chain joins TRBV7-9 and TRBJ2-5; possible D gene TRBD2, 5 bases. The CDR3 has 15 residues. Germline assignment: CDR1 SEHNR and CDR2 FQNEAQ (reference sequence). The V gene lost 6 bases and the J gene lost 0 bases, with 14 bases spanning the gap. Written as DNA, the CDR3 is TGTGCCAGCAGAGGAGGTGGCGGATACCAAGAGACCCAGTACTTC. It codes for CASRGGGGYQETQYF.

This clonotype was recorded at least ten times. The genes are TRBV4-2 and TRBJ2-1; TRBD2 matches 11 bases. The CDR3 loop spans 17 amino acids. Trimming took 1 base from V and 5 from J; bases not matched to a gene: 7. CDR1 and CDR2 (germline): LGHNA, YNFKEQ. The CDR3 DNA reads TGTGCCAGCAGCCAAGTGACTAGCGGGACCCCCAACAATGAGCAGTTCTTC. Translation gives CASSQVTSGTPNNEQFF.

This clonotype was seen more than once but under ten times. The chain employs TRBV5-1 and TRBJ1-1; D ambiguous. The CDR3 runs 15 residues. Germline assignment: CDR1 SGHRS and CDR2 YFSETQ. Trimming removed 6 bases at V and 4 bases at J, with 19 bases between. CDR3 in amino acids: CASTGASRAGTEAFF. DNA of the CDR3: TGCGCCAGCACAGGCGCATCCCGGGCGGGCACTGAAGCTTTCTTT.

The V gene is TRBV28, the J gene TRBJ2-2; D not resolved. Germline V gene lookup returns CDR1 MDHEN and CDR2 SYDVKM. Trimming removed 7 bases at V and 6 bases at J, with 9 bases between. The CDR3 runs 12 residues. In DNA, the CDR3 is TGTGCCAGCAAAACCCGGTCCGGGGAGCTGTTTTTT. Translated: CASKTRSGELFF.

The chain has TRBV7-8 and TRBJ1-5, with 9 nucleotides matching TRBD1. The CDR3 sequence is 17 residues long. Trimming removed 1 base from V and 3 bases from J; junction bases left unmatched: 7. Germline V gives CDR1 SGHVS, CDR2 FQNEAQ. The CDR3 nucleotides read TGTGCCAGCAGCTTAGGGGACAGGGTGTTTTCCAATCAGCCCCAGCATTTT. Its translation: CASSLGDRVFSNQPQHF.

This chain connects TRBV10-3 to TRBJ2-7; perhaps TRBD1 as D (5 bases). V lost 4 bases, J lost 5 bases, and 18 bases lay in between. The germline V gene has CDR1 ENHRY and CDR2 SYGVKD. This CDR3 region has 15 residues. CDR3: CAISGVLGLGDEQYF. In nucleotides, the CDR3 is TGTGCCATCAGTGGGGTTCTTGGCCTAGGGGACGAGCAGTACTTC.

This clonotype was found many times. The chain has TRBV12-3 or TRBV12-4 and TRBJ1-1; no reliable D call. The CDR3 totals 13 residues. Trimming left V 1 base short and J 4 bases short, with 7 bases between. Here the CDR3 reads CASSLGWSTEAFF. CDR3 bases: TGTGCCAGCAGTTTAGGGTGGAGCACTGAAGCTTTCTTT.

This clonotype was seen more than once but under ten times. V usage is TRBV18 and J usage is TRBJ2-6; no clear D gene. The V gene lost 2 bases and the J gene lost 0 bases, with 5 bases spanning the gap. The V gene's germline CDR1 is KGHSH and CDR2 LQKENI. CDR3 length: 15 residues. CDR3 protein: CASSPTLSGANVLTF. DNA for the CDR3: TGTGCCAGCTCACCAACCCTCTCTGGGGCCAACGTCCTGACTTTC.

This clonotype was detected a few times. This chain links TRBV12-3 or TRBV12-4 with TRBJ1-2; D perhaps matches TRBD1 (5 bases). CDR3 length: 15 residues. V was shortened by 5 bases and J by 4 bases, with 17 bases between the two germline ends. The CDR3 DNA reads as TGTGCCAGCAGTCCCGGGACCTTCGGCACCTATGGCTACACCTTC. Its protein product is CASSPGTFGTYGYTF.

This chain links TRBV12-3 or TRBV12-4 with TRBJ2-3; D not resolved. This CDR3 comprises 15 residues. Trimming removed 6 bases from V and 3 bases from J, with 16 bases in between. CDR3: CASRSPGIATDTQYF. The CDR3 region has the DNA TGTGCCAGCAGAAGTCCAGGAATAGCAACAGATACGCAGTATTTT.